Shown below are 22 T cell receptor delta chains from a single sample sequenced in a study of gamma-delta T cells after stem cell transplantation. TCRdb re-processed the RT-PCR reads using CATT. This table holds under 2,500 delta-chain clones, about 1.1% found once. The sample comprised gamma-delta T cells. These receptors originate from a human donor. It is not recorded whose cells these are; they may come from a transplant donor.

Sample share makes this clone large (0.1 to 1%). This chain uses TRDV2 with TRDJ1; D may be TRDD3 (5 bases). This CDR3 has 20 residues. The V and J ends lost 0 bases and 0 bases respectively, with 25 bases between them. Germline CDR1 reads GEAIGNYY; CDR2 reads EKD. CDR3 DNA sequence: TGTGCCTGTGACACCGTCAAGCCCCCGGGATCTTCATCGTACACCGATAAACTCATCTTT. This sequence encodes CACDTVKPPGSSSYTDKLIF.

The chain uses TRDV2 and TRDJ1, with 12 bases lining up with TRDD3. V gave up 4 bases and J gave up 0 bases; unmatched junction bases: 5. Per germline, CDR1 GEAIGNYY and CDR2 EKD. The CDR3 totals 16 residues. The CDR3 region is CACERLGDTNTDKLIF. The CDR3 bases are TGTGCCTGTGAGCGACTGGGGGATACCAACACCGATAAACTCATCTTT.

This clone was seen only a few times. This sequence is one base from a far larger clone and is likely a read error. Other DNA sequences of this sample code for an identical CDR3. The rearrangement links TRDV2 to TRDJ3; a possible D gene is TRDD3 (5 bases). There are 19 residues in the CDR3. Germline values: CDR1 GEAIGNYY, CDR2 EKD. The CDR3 region is CACDTVLWGSSWDTRQMFF. The CDR3 coding sequence is TGTGCCTGCGACACCGTTCTTTGGGGAAGCTCCTGGGACACCCGACAGATGTTTTTC.

About this clone itself: A far larger clone is off by one base, so a read error is likely. The chain couples TRDV2 to TRDJ1, with D possibly matching TRDD2 (6 bases). This CDR3 has 15 residues. Deletions cut 3 bases from V and 1 base from J, with 14 bases between. CDR1 is GEAIGNYY and CDR2 is EKD in the germline V gene. The CDR3 DNA is TGTGCCTGTGACTCCATCGTTCCTAGCACCGATAAACTCATCTTT. Its protein product is CACDSIVPSTDKLIF.

A remark on this clone: A far larger clone differs by one base, so this is likely a read error. The CDR3 coding sequence is TGTGCCTTATTACCCTATTCCTACGACTCCTACTGGGGGACACCTAACACCGATAAACTCATCTTT. Translating it yields CALLPYSYDSYWGTPNTDKLIF. V gene TRDV3 combines with J gene TRDJ1, with 9 positions matching TRDD3. The CDR3 loop spans 22 amino acids. CDR1 TVYSNPD and CDR2 GDNSRS come from the germline V gene (reference sequence). V trimming: 3 bases; J trimming: 0 bases; junction bases outside the gene matches: 29.

A remark on this clone: The TCRdb protein comes from a much larger clone and disagrees with this DNA's translation at residue 10, likely due to a read error; the protein given here is derived from the DNA. V and J are TRDV2 and TRDJ1; 7 bases are a match to TRDD3. In germline, CDR1 is GEAIGNYY, CDR2 EKD. V lost 0 bases and J lost 0; bases outside the gene matches: 12. This CDR3 is built from 18 residues. The CDR3 spells CACDTVATGEPYTDKLIF. CDR3 bases: TGTGCCTGTGACACCGTAGCAACTGGGGAACCGTACACCGATAAACTCATCTTT.

A note on this clone: TCRdb's protein, taken from a much larger clone, differs from this DNA's translation at residue 13, likely owing to a read error; the protein displayed comes from the DNA. The J gene is TRDJ1, the V gene TRDV2, with 12 bases fitting TRDD3. The CDR3 is 21 residues long. Germline V gene lookup returns CDR1 GEAIGNYY and CDR2 EKD. Unmatched junction bases numbered 19, after V lost 3 bases and J lost 0 bases. This CDR3 is CACDPLGDTRGKEIYTDKLIF. The CDR3 DNA is TGTGCCTGTGACCCTCTGGGGGATACGCGTGGGAAAGAGATTTACACCGATAAACTCATCTTT.

A note on this clone: This likely traces to a read error, being one base from a far larger clone. The chain recombines TRDV1 with TRDJ2; 9 bases match TRDD3. The V gene's germline CDR1 is TSWWSYY and CDR2 QGS. This CDR3 region has 24 residues. Trimming cost V 3 bases and J 8 bases; bases outside gene matches: 34. The CDR3 sequence: CALGDPCLRTAVWGICLGRAQLFF. The CDR3 DNA sequence: TGTGCTCTTGGGGACCCCTGCCTTCGGACGGCGGTCTGGGGGATTTGCCTGGGACGCGCACAACTCTTCTTT.

Remarks on this clone: TCRdb pairs this DNA with a much larger clone's protein that differs at residue 18, likely a read error; the protein shown was translated from the DNA. The rearrangement joins TRDV2 to TRDJ1; D possibly corresponds to TRDD3 (5 bases). The CDR3 contains 23 residues. From germline, CDR1 is GEAIGNYY and CDR2 EKD. The ends were cut back, 0 bases at V and 4 bases at J, with 38 bases in the middle. The chain's CDR3 is CACDTLLINPNDPNFIRGDKLIF. CDR3 DNA: TGTGCCTGTGACACCCTTCTAATCAATCCCAATGATCCCAATTTTATACGGGGCGATAAACTCATCTTT.

This clone was seen more than once but under ten times. This is likely an artifact of a read error, given a far larger clone one base away. Distinct nucleotide sequences in the sample also encode this CDR3. The V and J genes are TRDV2 and TRDJ1, with 12 bases matching TRDD3. Germline-derived CDR1 and CDR2 are GEAIGNYY and EKD. The V gene end was trimmed by 0 bases and the J gene end by 8 bases; junction bases not matched to a gene: 12. CDR3 length: 17 residues. In DNA, the CDR3 is TGTGCCTGTGACACCTTGAGTACTGGGGGATACAACGACAAACTCATCTTT. Its translation is CACDTLSTGGYNDKLIF.

This clone showed up just a few times. A read error may explain this, as a much larger clone is one base away. The chain employs TRDV2 and TRDJ1, with 13 nucleotides matching TRDD3. This CDR3 region has 18 residues. Germline V gives CDR1 GEAIGNYY, CDR2 EKD. CDR3 sequence reads: CACDAWTGGYAANGKLTF. CDR3 nucleotide sequence: TGTGCCTGTGACGCCTGGACTGGGGGATACGCTGCTAATGGTAAACTCACCTTT.

By share, this clone ranks as medium-sized. V is TRDV2 and J is TRDJ1; 12 bases are shared with TRDD3. The CDR3 runs 17 residues. J was trimmed by 3 bases and V by 1 base; bases with no gene match: 8. The V gene's germline CDR1 is GEAIGNYY and CDR2 EKD. The CDR3 sequence: CACDTIAGGYAPDKLIF. CDR3 DNA sequence: TGTGCCTGTGACACGATTGCTGGGGGATACGCCCCCGATAAACTCATCTTT.

As regards this clone: A read error likely explains this, since a far larger clone differs by one base. The same CDR3 can be traced to other DNA sequences in this sample. The chain couples TRAV38-2/DV8 to TRDJ1; the match to TRDD3 covers 11 bases. The germline gives CDR1 TSESDYY, CDR2 QEAYKQQN. The CDR3 has 21 amino acids. Trimming removed 4 bases from V and 2 bases from J; junction bases left unmatched: 22. Here the CDR3 DNA reads TGTGCTTATAGGGTACTTTCTTACTCCTGGGGGATACACGTGAGTACCGATAAACTCATCTTT. It yields the protein CAYRVLSYSWGIHVSTDKLIF.

In regard to this clone: With a far larger clone one base away, a read error is the likely cause. V is TRDV2 and J is TRDJ1, with 9 positions matching TRDD3. Germline CDR1 GEAIGNYY, CDR2 EKD. This CDR3 is 14 amino acids long. The junction had 7 bases not matched to a gene; V was cut back by 2 bases and J by 7 bases. The CDR3 is CACDILGDSGKLIF. The CDR3 DNA sequence: TGTGCCTGTGACATCCTGGGGGATTCGGGTAAACTCATCTTT.

With respect to this clone: Just one base apart from a much larger clone, this may be a read error. The genes are TRDV2 and TRDJ1; 11 bases map to TRDD3. The CDR3 loop spans 15 amino acids. Germline V gene data show CDR1 as GEAIGNYY and CDR2 as EKD. The DNA of the CDR3 is TGTGCCTGTGACACCGTTGGGGGATACGCCGATAAACGCATCTTT. Its protein is CACDTVGGYADKRIF.

With regard to this clone: Only one base separates this from a far larger clonotype, so it likely reflects a read error. The same CDR3 also results from other DNA sequences found in this sample. The chain links TRDV2 to TRDJ1; possible D gene TRDD3, 6 bases. CDR3 length: 16 amino acids. Trimming took off 0 bases at V and 1 base at J, with 14 bases between the two ends. From germline, CDR1 is GEAIGNYY and CDR2 EKD. CDR3 sequence: CACDTVGDTITDKLIF. CDR3 nucleotides: TGTGCCTGTGACACCGTGGGTGATACGATCACCGATAAACTCATCTTT.

The table lists this clone with a few counts. This likely came from a read error, as a far larger clone is one base away. Other DNA sequences in the same sample also yield this CDR3. The genes are TRDV2 and TRDJ1, with TRDD3 as a possible D gene (5 bases). Germline CDR1 is GEAIGNYY and CDR2 is EKD. There are 16 residues in the CDR3. The CDR3 region is CACDTLGTRRTDKLIF. The CDR3 nucleotides read TGTGCCTGCGACACCTTGGGGACCAGGCGCACCGATAAACTCATCTTT.

This clone occurred a few times. The gene calls are TRDV1 and TRDJ1; tentatively, D is TRDD2 or TRDD3 (5 bases each). Germline V lookup: CDR1 TSWWSYY, CDR2 QGS. This CDR3 is built from 19 residues. Trimming shortened V by 0 bases and J by 6 bases, and 26 bases separated the two germline ends. The chain's CDR3 is CALGELGALRHWSPHKLIF. The DNA for the CDR3 is TGTGCTCTTGGGGAACTCGGGGCCCTACGACACTGGTCCCCCCATAAACTCATCTTT.

This clone was detected a few times. The protein recorded in TCRdb matches a much larger clone and deviates from this DNA's translation at residue 7, suggesting a read error; the protein here is obtained by translating the DNA. V usage is TRDV2 and J usage is TRDJ1; 11 nucleotides match TRDD3. This CDR3 spans 18 amino acids. CDR1 and CDR2 from the germline V gene are GEAIGNYY and EKD. Germline trimming cut 3 bases from V and 6 bases from J; bases unmatched to any gene: 17. In DNA form, the CDR3 reads TGTGCCTGTGACGCCTTAATTGGGGGATACGCCCCGCACCATAAACTCATCTTT. The encoded protein is CACDALIGGYAPHHKLIF.

This clone came up a few times. Since a much larger clone is just one base distant, this may be a read error. The same CDR3 arises from other DNA sequences in this sample as well. The V and J genes are TRDV2 and TRDJ1; 9 positions agree with TRDD3. The V segment lost 0 bases and the J segment 4 bases; nucleotides outside the gene matches: 5. Germline CDR1 and CDR2: GEAIGNYY and EKD. The CDR3 runs 15 residues. CDR3 residues: CACDTVGDTNDKLIF. CDR3 DNA sequence: TGTGCCTGTGACACCGTAGGGGATACGAACGATAAACTCATCTTT.

By sample share, this clone is large. The CDR3 here is CACVLLGDLWDTRQMFF. DNA of the CDR3: TGTGCCTGTGTACTCCTAGGGGACCTCTGGGACACCCGACAGATGTTTTTC. The gene calls are TRDV2 and TRDJ3; D may match TRDD2 or TRDD3 (5 bases each). CDR1 and CDR2 from the germline V gene are GEAIGNYY and EKD. The CDR3 sequence is 17 residues long. Trimming stripped 5 bases from V and 3 bases from J, with 16 bases between.

This chain links TRDV2 with TRDJ1; TRDD3 agrees at 10 bases. Unmatched junction bases numbered 9, after V lost 0 bases and J lost 0 bases. The CDR3 runs 18 residues. Germline assignment: CDR1 GEAIGNYY and CDR2 EKD. The CDR3 DNA follows: TGTGCCTGTGACACCGTAGGGCTGGGGGATATAAACACCGATAAACTCATCTTT. Translated, it gives CACDTVGLGDINTDKLIF.